This T cell receptor beta chain derives from a study of cytomegalovirus exposure and HLA in healthy donors. Study as a whole: Among 150 million to 200 million T cells, an earlier analysis found roughly 110 million unique TCR beta sequences.

V lost 3 bases and J 0 bases, leaving 12 bases between the germline ends. Germline V gene data show CDR1 as MNHEY and CDR2 as SMNVEV (reference sequence). This CDR3 comprises 17 residues. PCR employed 60 Vbeta and 13 Jbeta primers. Profiled with immunoSEQ multiplex PCR; TCRdb holds only in-frame clones, not every one. Altogether some 200,000 clones are present, approximately 80% being singletons, with the ten largest covering 0.71%. This TCR came from a boy aged 2 to 10 in good health and CMV-seronegative. The chain employs TRBV27 and TRBJ1-6, with D unclear. Material: PBMCs. The CDR3 DNA reads as TGTGCCAGCAGTTTCTTCGGCGGTCCCTCCTATAATTCACCCCTCCACTTT. Translating it yields CASSFFGGPSYNSPLHF.